Sequencing of this TCR beta chain was carried out in a study of OX40 agonist ivuxolimab in advanced cancers. Using immunoSEQ multiplex PCR, the repertoire was profiled, and TCRdb retains in-frame clones only, with some absent. The repertoire holds around 90,000 clones, around 87% seen once, with more than 4% in the top ten. Germline CDR1 and CDR2: SNHLY and FYNNEI. The CDR3 covers 13 residues. V dropped 3 bases and J dropped 6; count of bases not matched to a gene: 3. This clone was observed a few times. The clonotype originates from an adult with an advanced solid tumor such as melanoma, head and neck, liver or kidney cancer. This specimen was CD4+ or CD8+ T cells sorted from blood, taken in a trial of the OX40 agonist ivuxolimab. This chain joins TRBV2 and TRBJ1-1, with 8 nucleotides matching TRBD1. The CDR3 DNA reads as TGTGCCAGCAGTGACTGGACAGGGCCTGAAGCTTTCTTT. Its protein is CASSDWTGPEAFF.